This entry features one TCR beta chain sequence. Its antigen is not known. The sample belongs to a study of vaccination and CD4 T cells after COVID-19. The Oncomine TCR Beta short-read assay generated sequence data from the DNA of cultured CD4+ T cells. TCRdb itself ran the PCR reads through MiXCR, one entry per CDR3 protein. In the table there are several thousand distinct CDR3 sequences, around a third of which are singletons. Treatment of the sample: roughly 10-day PBMC culture with coronavirus spike peptide pools or control peptides (ViraFEST assay). CD4+ T lymphocytes from the unexposed donor were collected before the COVID-19 pandemic (2011-2018). The sequence was obtained from a human donor in good health. The sequenced material came from CD4+ T cells from blood, cultured in vitro.

Here the CDR3 reads CASRTTGAPSYGYTF. The CDR3 nucleotides are TGTGCCAGTAGGACTACAGGGGCTCCAAGCTATGGCTACACCTTC. The rearrangement joins TRBV19 to TRBJ1-2; 7 bases are shared with TRBD1. With 6 bases clipped from V and 4 bases from J, the junction kept 11 bases outside the gene matches. Per germline, CDR1 LNHDA and CDR2 SQIVND (reference sequence). This CDR3 spans 15 amino acids.